The rows below give T cell receptor beta chains drawn from one sample of a study of blood T cells in healthy people across ages. TCRdb reprocessed the 5' RACE reads via MiXCR and lists one record per CDR3 protein. This table has 1.2 million to 1.5 million distinct CDR3 sequences, almost 60% appearing once. Sequencing used blood. These receptors all come from a man aged 18 to 30 in good health. CDR3s include the opening cysteine and the closing phenylalanine or tryptophan. D genes are given only for firm matches. Expanded clones are given a class, and other clones once, few, many or no size at all.

size	V	J	D	CDR3	DNA
NA	TRBV5-1	TRBJ1-2	TRBD1	CASSFYGTGGNYGYTF	TGCGCCAGCAGCTTTTACGGGACAGGGGGAAACTATGGCTACACCTTC
NA	TRBV4-1	TRBJ2-7	TRBD1	CASSQPTGGHYEQYF	TGCGCCAGCAGCCAGCCGACAGGGGGCCACTACGAGCAGTACTTC
NA	TRBV27	TRBJ2-7	TRBD1	CASTPLGVKGQGYNEQYF	TGTGCCAGCACCCCCTTAGGCGTCAAGGGACAGGGGTACAATGAGCAGTACTTC
NA	TRBV11-2	TRBJ2-1	NA	CASSLLAGQGNEQFF	TGTGCCAGCAGCTTATTAGCGGGACAGGGTAATGAGCAGTTCTTC
NA	TRBV6-2/TRBV6-3	TRBJ2-5	NA	CASSQWAEETQYF	TGTGCCAGCAGCCAATGGGCGGAGGAGACCCAGTACTTC
NA	TRBV5-1	TRBJ2-7	NA	CASSFAADSYEQYF	TGCGCCAGCAGCTTTGCGGCAGACTCCTACGAGCAGTACTTC
NA	TRBV20-1	TRBJ2-7	NA	CSARDRAGAYEQYF	TGCAGTGCTAGAGATCGGGCAGGGGCCTACGAGCAGTACTTC
many	TRBV5-1	TRBJ2-7	NA	CASSPPWDEQYF	TGCGCCAGCAGCCCCCCATGGGACGAGCAGTACTTC
once	TRBV13	TRBJ2-1	TRBD2	CASSLTSIGEQFF	TGTGCCAGCAGCTTGACTAGCATAGGTGAGCAGTTCTTC
NA	TRBV5-1	TRBJ1-1	NA	CASSLDRVTEAFF	TGCGCCAGCAGCTTGGACAGGGTCACTGAAGCTTTCTTT
few	TRBV5-1	TRBJ2-1	NA	CASSLPAQGTSYNEQFF	TGCGCCAGCAGCTTACCCGCACAGGGTACCTCCTACAATGAGCAGTTCTTC
NA	TRBV20-1	TRBJ2-3	TRBD2	CSSSSGTRPDTQYF	TGCAGTTCGAGCAGCGGGACCCGCCCAGATACGCAGTATTTT
NA	TRBV18	TRBJ1-2	NA	CASSPQDTHRGYTF	TGTGCCAGCTCACCACAGGATACTCATAGGGGCTACACCTTC
few	TRBV29-1	TRBJ2-5	TRBD2	CSVLLAGGTPAETQYF	TGCAGCGTCCTACTAGCGGGGGGCACCCCTGCGGAGACCCAGTACTTC
NA	TRBV6-5	TRBJ2-1	TRBD2	CATSYSTSGSGNEQFF	TGTGCCACCAGTTACTCGACCAGCGGGAGTGGAAATGAGCAGTTCTTC
NA	TRBV7-2	TRBJ1-2	NA	CASGSTGFGYTF	TGTGCCAGCGGCTCCACAGGGTTTGGCTACACCTTC
few	TRBV29-1	TRBJ2-6	NA	CSVVNRSSGANVLTF	TGCAGCGTTGTTAACAGGAGCTCTGGGGCCAACGTCCTGACTTTC
NA	TRBV10-3	TRBJ2-7	NA	CAISIQGYEQYF	TGTGCCATCAGTATACAGGGTTACGAGCAGTACTTC
NA	TRBV29-1	TRBJ2-2	TRBD1	CSVEDRETGANTGELFF	TGCAGCGTTGAAGATCGGGAGACAGGGGCGAACACCGGGGAGCTGTTTTTT
NA	TRBV27	TRBJ1-1	NA	CASKVASMNTEAFF	TGTGCCAGCAAAGTTGCATCCATGAACACTGAAGCTTTCTTT
NA	TRBV25-1	TRBJ2-1	NA	CASREPGRMGVQFF	TGTGCCAGCAGAGAACCGGGTCGGATGGGTGTCCAGTTCTTC
few	TRBV3-1	TRBJ1-6	TRBD1	CASSQLGTGANSPLHF	TGTGCCAGCAGCCAACTCGGGACAGGGGCTAATTCACCCCTCCACTTT
NA	TRBV2	TRBJ2-6	TRBD1	CACIMISGTGNSGANVLTF	TGTGCCTGCATTATGATATCCGGGACAGGGAACTCTGGGGCCAACGTCCTGACTTTC
NA	TRBV12-3/TRBV12-4	TRBJ2-3	NA	CASTGLRRSTDTQYF	TGTGCCAGCACCGGTCTGAGGAGAAGCACAGATACGCAGTATTTT
NA	TRBV3-1	TRBJ2-5	NA	CASSQVWGEQETQYF	TGTGCCAGCAGCCAAGTATGGGGCGAGCAAGAGACCCAGTACTTC
few	TRBV12-3/TRBV12-4	TRBJ1-1	NA	CASSVHENTEAFF	TGTGCCAGCAGCGTACACGAGAACACTGAAGCTTTCTTT
NA	TRBV4-1	TRBJ2-2	TRBD2	CASSQETASGGAGELFF	TGCGCCAGCAGCCAAGAGACAGCAAGCGGGGGGGCCGGGGAGCTGTTTTTT
NA	TRBV6-1	TRBJ1-1	NA	CASSEPSKGSGGMNTEAFF	TGTGCCAGCAGTGAGCCGTCGAAAGGATCAGGCGGGATGAACACTGAAGCTTTCTTT
NA	TRBV29-1	TRBJ1-1	NA	CSVGGGSGTEAFF	TGCAGCGTTGGGGGGGGATCGGGGACTGAAGCTTTCTTT
few	TRBV12-3/TRBV12-4	TRBJ2-3	NA	CASSPTGLVTDTQYF	TGTGCCAGCAGCCCCACAGGACTTGTTACAGATACGCAGTATTTT
NA	TRBV20-1	TRBJ2-7	TRBD1	CSARFPGQGLYEQYF	TGCAGTGCGAGGTTCCCGGGACAGGGGTTGTACGAGCAGTACTTC
few	TRBV5-1	TRBJ2-1	NA	CASSLVQGNYNEQFF	TGCGCCAGCAGCTTGGTGCAAGGTAACTACAATGAGCAGTTCTTC
NA	TRBV10-3	TRBJ2-7	NA	CAISELVYEQYF	TGTGCCATCAGTGAGCTAGTCTACGAGCAGTACTTC
NA	TRBV5-1	TRBJ2-7	NA	CASSTGGLHEQYF	TGCGCCAGCTCTACCGGGGGCCTCCACGAGCAGTACTTC
NA	TRBV6-2/TRBV6-3	TRBJ1-1	NA	CASSPRGGLSEAFF	TGTGCCAGTAGCCCGAGGGGGGGGCTGTCTGAAGCTTTCTTT
NA	TRBV4-3	TRBJ2-6	NA	CASSQDQVSGANVLTF	TGCGCCAGCAGCCAAGATCAGGTATCTGGGGCCAACGTCCTGACTTTC
NA	TRBV20-1	TRBJ2-3	NA	CSARDPPRRSTDTQYF	TGCAGTGCTAGAGATCCCCCCCGGAGAAGCACAGATACGCAGTATTTT
NA	TRBV14	TRBJ1-1	NA	CASSQESLLRINTEAFF	TGTGCCAGCAGCCAAGAATCCCTCCTGAGAATCAACACTGAAGCTTTCTTT
NA	TRBV5-1	TRBJ2-7	NA	CASSLTIWGLTTNEQYF	TGCGCCAGCAGCTTAACGATTTGGGGACTTACCACAAACGAGCAGTACTTC
NA	TRBV7-8	TRBJ2-2	TRBD2	CASSSTSGGSGELFF	TGTGCCAGCAGCTCGACTAGCGGGGGCTCCGGGGAGCTGTTTTTT
NA	TRBV12-3/TRBV12-4	TRBJ2-5	NA	CASSLAGHLQETQYF	TGTGCCAGCAGTTTAGCGGGACACCTCCAAGAGACCCAGTACTTC
NA	TRBV11-2	TRBJ2-1	TRBD2	CASSLISSGGNNEQFF	TGTGCCAGCAGCTTAATTTCTAGCGGGGGGAACAATGAGCAGTTCTTC
NA	TRBV29-1	TRBJ1-1	NA	CSDSTEAFF	TGCAGTGACAGCACTGAAGCTTTCTTT
many	TRBV23-1	TRBJ1-2	NA	CASSMDPPIYGYTF	TGCGCCAGCAGTATGGACCCCCCAATCTATGGCTACACCTTC
NA	TRBV5-1	TRBJ1-2	NA	CASSPDTGEDGYTF	TGCGCCAGCAGCCCTGACACGGGAGAGGATGGCTACACCTTC
NA	TRBV15	TRBJ2-5	TRBD2	CATSRGSRRASGFQETQYF	TGTGCCACCAGCAGAGGAAGTCGGAGGGCTAGCGGTTTCCAAGAGACCCAGTACTTC
few	TRBV4-2	TRBJ2-3	TRBD1	CASRMTGSTSTDTQYF	TGTGCCAGTAGAATGACAGGGAGTACTAGCACAGATACGCAGTATTTT
NA	TRBV4-3	TRBJ2-7	NA	CASSQVEGKSYEQYF	TGCGCCAGCAGCCAAGTGGAGGGTAAATCCTACGAGCAGTACTTC
NA	TRBV27	TRBJ2-5	NA	CASSPSLPREQYF	TGTGCCAGCAGTCCCTCGCTCCCCCGAGAGCAGTACTTC
NA	TRBV11-2	TRBJ2-7	NA	CASSSNRGLAWNEQYF	TGTGCCAGCAGCTCCAATAGGGGACTGGCATGGAACGAGCAGTACTTC
NA	TRBV4-2	TRBJ1-4	NA	CASSHPSAPGGEKLFF	TGTGCCAGCAGCCATCCCTCGGCGCCTGGGGGAGAAAAACTGTTTTTT
NA	TRBV27	TRBJ1-1	NA	CASRRAIKWNTEAFF	TGTGCCAGCAGGAGGGCGATAAAATGGAACACTGAAGCTTTCTTT
NA	TRBV29-1	TRBJ2-1	NA	CSVPGDNEQFF	TGCAGCGTGCCAGGGGACAATGAGCAGTTCTTC